This T cell receptor (beta chain) was sequenced during a study of blood T cell repertoires in COVID-19. Trimming cost V 3 bases and J 5 bases, with 11 bases left between them. The germline CDR1 and CDR2 sequences are SEHNR and FQNEAQ (reference sequence). The CDR3 has 14 amino acids. Profiling relied on immunoSEQ multiplex PCR, and the TCRdb table lists in-frame clones only, not all of them. The sample shows about 210,000 clones, roughly 90% of them seen only once. V and J are TRBV7-9 and TRBJ1-5; weak D call: TRBD1 (5 bases). The TCR originated in a man younger than 35 with active or convalescent COVID-19. The sample taken for sequencing was peripheral blood. The CDR3 region is CASSFGGTDQPQHF. CDR3 in DNA: TGTGCCAGCAGCTTTGGGGGGACTGATCAGCCCCAGCATTTT.